The 17 T cell receptor beta chains presented below share a single source sample, sequenced in a study of radiotherapy plus CTLA-4 blockade in lung cancer. The protocol was immunoSEQ multiplex PCR, while the TCRdb copy is restricted to in-frame clones and leaves out a portion. Of some 98,000 clones in the sample, 82% were seen once. The sequencing here drew on peripheral blood, taken from a patient treated with radiotherapy plus ipilimumab. Source of these receptors: a human donor with non-small cell lung cancer who had a partial response to radiotherapy plus ipilimumab.

The J gene is TRBJ2-2, the V gene TRBV28, with D possibly being TRBD1 (6 bases). Germline-derived CDR1 and CDR2 are MDHEN and SYDVKM. The CDR3 runs 14 residues. The V and J ends lost 8 bases and 5 bases respectively, with 15 bases between them. The CDR3 sequence: CASVYSTGTGELFF. The CDR3 nucleotides read TGTGCCAGCGTATACTCCACAGGGACCGGGGAGCTGTTTTTT.

The chain is built from TRBV19 and TRBJ2-7, with D possibly matching TRBD2 (6 bases). V was clipped by 5 bases and J by 7 bases, with 21 bases between them. CDR3 size: 15 residues. The germline V gene encodes CDR1 LNHDA and CDR2 SQIVND (reference sequence). The CDR3: CASSGTSRTPGEQYF. The CDR3 DNA follows: TGTGCCAGTAGTGGGACTTCTAGGACCCCTGGGGAGCAGTACTTC.

The chain links TRBV30 to TRBJ1-2, with 7 bases lining up with TRBD1. V shed 8 bases, J shed 2 bases, and the junction held 5 bases outside the gene matches. The CDR3 is made up of 12 amino acids. CDR1 is GTSNPN and CDR2 is SVGIG in the germline V gene (reference sequence). In DNA form, the CDR3 reads TGTGCCGGGATACAGGGGAACTATGGCTACACCTTC. It is translated as CAGIQGNYGYTF.

The rearrangement links TRBV11-2 to TRBJ2-1; 7 nucleotides align to TRBD2. Germline V gene lookup returns CDR1 SGHAT and CDR2 FQNNGV. V trimming: 5 bases; J trimming: 9 bases; junction bases outside the gene matches: 16. The CDR3 contains 16 residues. In DNA, the CDR3 is TGTGCCAGCAGCCCTGTAAGAGGGAGGGCTAGGGGTGAGCAGTTCTTC. Protein: CASSPVRGRARGEQFF. The whole variable domain, remainder taken from reference TRBV11-2 and TRBJ2-1, is EAGVAQSPRYKIIEKRQSVAFWCNPISGHATLYWYQQILGQGPKLLIQFQNNGVVDDSQLPKDRFSAERLKGVDSTLKIQPAKLEDSAVYLCASSPVRGRARGEQFFGPGTRLTVL.

This clone came up a few times. This chain connects TRBV18 to TRBJ2-5, with 10 bases fitting TRBD1. The CDR3 length is 14 residues. The junction had 0 bases not matched to a gene; V was cut back by 2 bases and J by 3 bases. Per germline, CDR1 KGHSH and CDR2 LQKENI. The CDR3 spells CASSPGTGEETQYF. The CDR3 nucleotides read TGTGCCAGCTCACCAGGGACAGGGGAAGAGACCCAGTACTTC.

The chain has TRBV4-1 and TRBJ2-1, with 9 bases aligning to TRBD2. Germline V lookup: CDR1 MGHRA, CDR2 YSYEKL. The ends lost 3 bases at V and 6 bases at J; junction bases unmatched: 9. This CDR3 is built from 16 residues. Written as DNA, the CDR3 is TGCGCCAGCAGCCAGGCTTCGACTAGCGGAGTCAATGAGCAGTTCTTC. It specifies CASSQASTSGVNEQFF.

The V and J genes are TRBV7-8 and TRBJ1-3, with TRBD1 identical over 9 bases. The CDR3 spans 15 residues. V trimming: 4 bases; J trimming: 3 bases; junction bases outside the gene matches: 4. CDR1 and CDR2 (germline): SGHVS, FQNEAQ. The CDR3 reads CASSSRTGVGNTIYF. In DNA, the CDR3 is TGTGCCAGCAGCTCACGGACAGGGGTTGGAAACACCATATATTTT.

The rearrangement uses TRBV2 and TRBJ2-6, with D unclear. V shed 1 base and J shed 0 bases, with 7 bases lying between them. This CDR3 contains 16 residues. Germline assignment: CDR1 SNHLY and CDR2 FYNNEI. CDR3: CASSEGRFSGANVLTF. The CDR3 region has the DNA TGTGCCAGCAGTGAAGGGCGGTTCTCTGGGGCCAACGTCCTGACTTTC.

The J gene is TRBJ1-1, the V gene TRBV9, with TRBD1 matching over 10 bases. V was pared by 10 bases and J by 1 base, with 10 bases of the junction left unmatched. This CDR3 comprises 15 residues. Germline assignment: CDR1 SGDLS and CDR2 YYNGEE. Here the CDR3 DNA reads TGTGCCCGCTTAAAGGGACAGGGGACGAACACTGAAGCTTTCTTT. Translated, it gives CARLKGQGTNTEAFF.

V and J are TRBV5-1 and TRBJ2-1; 11 bases align to TRBD2. CDR3 length: 16 amino acids. The J segment lost 3 bases and the V segment lost 4 bases, leaving 6 bases of the junction unmatched. Germline V lookup: CDR1 SGHRS, CDR2 YFSETQ. The CDR3 loop reads CASSVLSGGDYNEQFF. The CDR3 bases are TGCGCCAGCAGCGTACTTAGCGGGGGGGACTACAATGAGCAGTTCTTC.

In its sample, this clone was seen once. This chain links TRBV2 with TRBJ1-1, with D perhaps TRBD1 (6 bases). The CDR3 sequence is 14 residues long. V was shortened by 2 bases and J by 10 bases, with 17 bases between the two germline ends. Germline V gives CDR1 SNHLY, CDR2 FYNNEI. CDR3 bases: TGTGCCAGCAGTGAAATGGGGGGCGGGAGGCGAGCTTTCTTT. Translation gives CASSEMGGGRRAFF.

This clone was picked up a small number of times. This chain uses TRBV18 with TRBJ2-5; perhaps TRBD2 as D (5 bases). Trimming stripped 4 bases from V and 5 bases from J, with 14 bases between. The CDR3 extends over 14 amino acids. Germline-derived CDR1 and CDR2 are KGHSH and LQKENI. The CDR3 bases are TGTGCCAGCTCACTGGGATCAACGGGGGAGACCCAGTACTTC. Residues: CASSLGSTGETQYF.

The chain recombines TRBV9 with TRBJ2-7; 10 bases match TRBD2. This CDR3 spans 15 amino acids. Germline loops: CDR1 SGDLS, CDR2 YYNGEE. The trim removed 3 bases at V and 6 bases at J, leaving 9 bases unmatched. This chain's CDR3 is CASSAAGTSVREQYF. Written as DNA, the CDR3 is TGTGCCAGCAGCGCAGCCGGGACTAGCGTGCGCGAGCAGTACTTC.

The V gene is TRBV5-1, the J gene TRBJ2-6, with D possibly being TRBD2 (5 bases). Germline loops: CDR1 SGHRS, CDR2 YFSETQ. Deletions cut 3 bases from V and 6 bases from J, with 10 bases between. This CDR3 comprises 14 residues. The CDR3 is CASSSDSEANVLTF. The DNA for the CDR3 is TGCGCCAGCAGCTCGGATAGCGAGGCCAACGTCCTGACTTTC. Looking up the rest from reference TRBV5-1 and TRBJ2-6 gives the full variable domain: KAGVTQTPRYLIKTRGQQVTLSCSPISGHRSVSWYQQTPGQGLQFLFEYFSETQRNKGNFPGRFSGRQFSNSRSEMNVSTLELGDSALYLCASSSDSEANVLTFGAGSRLTVL.

The V and J genes are TRBV28 and TRBJ2-7, with 11 bases identical to TRBD2. This CDR3 contains 16 residues. After removal of 6 bases from V and 2 bases from J, the junction contained 9 bases not matched to a gene. Germline lookup yields CDR1 MDHEN and CDR2 SYDVKM. In DNA form, the CDR3 reads TGTGCCAGCAGCGCAATAGCGGGAGGGGCCCCCTACGAGCAGTACTTC. Translating it yields CASSAIAGGAPYEQYF.

The chain has TRBV19 and TRBJ1-5, with D unclear. Germline assignment: CDR1 LNHDA and CDR2 SQIVND (reference sequence). The CDR3 has 16 amino acids. Trimming stripped 8 bases from V and 3 bases from J, with 20 bases between. CDR3 DNA: TGTGCCAGTGCCCGAGGTATCCGAGGGCCCAATCAGCCCCAGCATTTT. It codes for CASARGIRGPNQPQHF.

This sequence joins TRBV2 and TRBJ2-2, with 9 bases aligning to TRBD1. V gave up 6 bases and J gave up 0 bases; unmatched junction bases: 2. The germline V gene encodes CDR1 SNHLY and CDR2 FYNNEI. The CDR3 is made up of 15 amino acids. The chain's CDR3 is CASRRQGANTGELFF. CDR3 DNA: TGTGCCAGCAGAAGACAGGGGGCGAACACCGGGGAGCTGTTTTTT.